The 5 T cell receptor beta chains given below trace back to one sample, sequenced in a study of control samples from healthy donors and cancer patients. Generated by immunoSEQ multiplex PCR, the TCRdb table keeps only in-frame clones and is missing some. The table shows about 110,000 clones, with 90% occurring only once. Sample: blood. The receptors were gathered from a human donor in good health. The donor label of this sample is uncertain.

The rearrangement uses TRBV28 and TRBJ2-7, with D hard to call. CDR1 is MDHEN and CDR2 is SYDVKM in the germline V gene. V lost 1 base and J lost 2, with 12 bases in between. This CDR3 is 15 amino acids long. The CDR3 here is CASSLLWTSPYEQYF. The CDR3 DNA sequence: TGTGCCAGCAGTTTATTGTGGACCTCCCCCTACGAGCAGTACTTC.

The CDR3 spells CASRSTGNDGYTF. CDR3 nucleotides: TGTGCCAGCAGATCCACAGGGAATGATGGCTACACCTTC. The chain combines TRBV12-3 or TRBV12-4 with TRBJ1-2, with D possibly matching TRBD1 (6 bases). V dropped 6 bases and J dropped 6 bases, with 14 bases sitting between them. The CDR3 length is 13 residues.

The chain uses TRBV12-5 and TRBJ2-5; D is uncertain. The CDR3 length is 15 residues. From germline, CDR1 is LGHNT and CDR2 FRNRAP. Trimming left V 4 bases short and J 5 bases short, with 17 bases between. The CDR3 loop is CASGSETRSWETQYF. CDR3 nucleotides: TGTGCTAGTGGTTCCGAGACTCGGTCATGGGAGACCCAGTACTTC.

This chain connects TRBV18 to TRBJ1-5; the D is unclear. The CDR3 has 13 residues. Trimming took 4 bases from V and 7 from J, leaving 11 bases between them. Germline V lookup: CDR1 KGHSH, CDR2 LQKENI. The CDR3 here is CASSRLEGQPQHF. The DNA for the CDR3 is TGTGCCAGCTCACGCCTAGAGGGACAGCCCCAGCATTTT.

This chain uses TRBV19 with TRBJ1-2; D gene uncertain. The V gene's germline CDR1 is LNHDA and CDR2 SQIVND (reference sequence). Trimming shortened V by 4 bases and J by 7 bases, and 13 bases separated the two germline ends. CDR3 length equals 13 residues. CDR3 nucleotide sequence: TGTGCCAGTAGTACGGCCGGGCGCGGTGGCTACACCTTC. Translated, it gives CASSTAGRGGYTF.